This passage covers 14 T cell receptor beta chains from one sample sequenced in a study of blood T cell repertoires in COVID-19. The method was immunoSEQ multiplex PCR; TCRdb's version includes in-frame clones alone and lacks a portion of them. The sample carries approximately 100,000 clones, roughly 84% recorded once. Source material: peripheral blood. The receptors originated from a human donor in a cohort sampled during active or convalescent COVID-19.

J is TRBJ1-2 and V is TRBV11-3; D is perhaps TRBD1 (6 bases). CDR1 and CDR2 from the germline V gene are SGHNT and YENEEA. This CDR3 is built from 12 residues. V was clipped by 3 bases and J by 4 bases, with 6 bases between them. The DNA of the CDR3 is TGTGCCAGCAGCTTGGACAGCTATGGCTACACCTTC. Translated, it gives CASSLDSYGYTF.

The chain couples TRBV7-2 to TRBJ2-3, with 10 bases aligning to TRBD2. Germline lookup yields CDR1 SGHTA and CDR2 FQGNSA. V shed 1 base, J shed 3 bases, and the junction held 4 bases outside the gene matches. The CDR3 is 16 amino acids. The CDR3 reads CASSLGASGGTDTQYF. In DNA form, the CDR3 reads TGTGCCAGCAGCTTAGGGGCTAGCGGGGGAACAGATACGCAGTATTTT.

The chain carries TRBV27 and TRBJ1-2, with D possibly TRBD1 on 5 matching bases. This CDR3 region has 15 residues. V lost 6 bases to trimming and J lost 4 bases, with 18 bases between them. Germline V CDR1 and CDR2: MNHEY, SMNVEV (reference sequence). The CDR3 sequence is CASSREAGLFYGYTF. CDR3 in DNA: TGTGCCAGCAGCAGAGAGGCAGGGTTGTTCTATGGCTACACCTTC.

CDR3 in DNA: TGCAGCGTCGGCCGGGACAGGGTTTCTGAGACCCAGTACTTC. Its protein product is CSVGRDRVSETQYF. This rearrangement joins TRBV29-1 to TRBJ2-5, with TRBD1 identical over 9 bases. V gave up 6 bases and J gave up 5 bases; unmatched junction bases: 10. The CDR3 runs 14 residues. Germline V gives CDR1 SQVTM, CDR2 ANQGSEA.

The chain employs TRBV18 and TRBJ2-7; the D gene is possibly TRBD2 (6 bases). The CDR3 runs to 15 residues. V gave up 2 bases and J gave up 4 bases, with 15 bases separating them. Germline values: CDR1 KGHSH, CDR2 LQKENI. CDR3 nucleotide sequence: TGTGCCAGCTCACCATACGGGGGAGTTAATTACGAGCAGTACTTC. This sequence encodes CASSPYGGVNYEQYF. The entire variable domain, with the rest obtained from reference TRBV18 and TRBJ2-7, is as follows: NAGVMQNPRHLVRRRGQEARLRCSPMKGHSHVYWYRQLPEEGLKFMVYLQKENIIDESGMPKERFSAEFPKEGPSILRIQQVVRGDSAAYFCASSPYGGVNYEQYFGPGTRLTVT.

The J gene is TRBJ2-1, the V gene TRBV5-1, with TRBD2 matching 10 bases. The CDR3 loop spans 15 amino acids. The ends lost 1 base at V and 3 bases at J; junction bases unmatched: 1. CDR1 and CDR2 from the germline V gene are SGHRS and YFSETQ. Here the CDR3 reads CASSLIAGGYNEQFF. In DNA, the CDR3 is TGCGCCAGCAGCTTGATAGCGGGGGGCTACAATGAGCAGTTCTTC.

V and J are TRBV6-5 and TRBJ1-2, with a tentative D call TRBD1 (5 bases). Germline CDR1 and CDR2: MNHEY and SVGAGI. The CDR3 contains 15 residues. V was shortened by 6 bases and J by 4 bases, with 18 bases between the two germline ends. CDR3 protein: CASSSLGRAGYGYTF. The CDR3 DNA sequence: TGTGCCAGCAGCTCCCTGGGCAGGGCAGGCTATGGCTACACCTTC.

The chain employs TRBV19 and TRBJ1-4, with a tentative D call TRBD1 (5 bases). Germline CDR1 and CDR2: LNHDA and SQIVND (reference sequence). The V gene lost 4 bases and the J gene lost 1 base, with 16 bases spanning the gap. This CDR3 spans 17 amino acids. The CDR3, as DNA: TGTGCCAGTAGTAGGTTCGGAGGGGTTGGAACTAATGAAAAACTGTTTTTT. Translation gives CASSRFGGVGTNEKLFF.

The CDR3 DNA reads as TGTGCCACCGAACACGGTACCCAGGGGAAGGCCGGGGAGCTGTTTTTT. Translation gives CATEHGTQGKAGELFF. The J gene is TRBJ2-2, the V gene TRBV24-1; D perhaps matches TRBD1 (6 bases). Looked up from germline, CDR1 is KGHDR and CDR2 is SFDVKD. CDR3 length equals 16 residues. V lost 9 bases, J lost 6 bases, and 22 bases lay in between.

The gene calls are TRBV2 and TRBJ2-3; D perhaps matches TRBD1 (6 bases). CDR1 and CDR2 (germline): SNHLY, FYNNEI. The CDR3 sequence is 15 residues long. V was pared by 1 base and J by 3 bases, with 11 bases between. The CDR3, as DNA: TGTGCCAGCAGTGAAGGGCAGGGGAGAACAGATACGCAGTATTTT. It encodes CASSEGQGRTDTQYF.

The chain couples TRBV7-2 to TRBJ2-1; 8 bases agree with TRBD2. The CDR3 length is 15 residues. V lost 4 bases and J lost 7; bases outside the gene matches: 9. CDR1 is SGHTA and CDR2 is FQGNSA in the germline V gene. CDR3 protein: CASSYTGGLMNEQFF. The CDR3 region has the DNA TGTGCCAGCAGCTACACGGGGGGGCTGATGAATGAGCAGTTCTTC.

The chain carries TRBV27 and TRBJ1-1; tentatively, D is TRBD1 (6 bases). CDR1 MNHEY and CDR2 SMNVEV come from the germline V gene (reference sequence). CDR3 length: 15 amino acids. Trimming left V 11 bases short and J 1 base short, with 20 bases between. The CDR3 reads CAHPTQDSPNTEAFF. CDR3 coding DNA: TGTGCCCATCCCACACAGGACAGCCCGAACACTGAAGCTTTCTTT.

The chain couples TRBV11-2 to TRBJ2-6, with a weak D call TRBD2 (6 bases). In germline, CDR1 is SGHAT, CDR2 FQNNGV. CDR3 length: 18 amino acids. V gave up 4 bases and J gave up 4 bases, with 20 bases separating them. CDR3 nucleotides: TGTGCCAGCAGCTCCGTCGGGGGACGTCGGACGGGGGCCAACGTCCTGACTTTC. The encoded protein is CASSSVGGRRTGANVLTF.

The rearrangement links TRBV28 to TRBJ1-4, with a weak D call TRBD1 (5 bases). Per the germline V gene, CDR1 is MDHEN and CDR2 is SYDVKM. V was clipped by 1 base and J by 8 bases, with 20 bases between them. The CDR3 length is 17 residues. The CDR3 sequence: CASSLSPQGAGGEKLFF. CDR3 nucleotide sequence: TGTGCCAGCAGTTTATCGCCTCAGGGTGCCGGAGGGGAAAAACTGTTTTTT.